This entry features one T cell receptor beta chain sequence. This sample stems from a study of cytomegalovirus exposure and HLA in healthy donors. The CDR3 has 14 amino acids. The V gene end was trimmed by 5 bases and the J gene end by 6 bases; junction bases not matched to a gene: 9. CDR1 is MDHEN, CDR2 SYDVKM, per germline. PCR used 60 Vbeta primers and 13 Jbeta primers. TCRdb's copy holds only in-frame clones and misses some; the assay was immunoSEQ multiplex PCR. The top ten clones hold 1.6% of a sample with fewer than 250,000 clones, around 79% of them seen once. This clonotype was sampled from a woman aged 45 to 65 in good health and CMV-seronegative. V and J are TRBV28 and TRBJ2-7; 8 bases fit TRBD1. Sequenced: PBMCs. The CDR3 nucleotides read TGTGCCAGCAGTATGGACAGGGTACTCTCCGAGCAGTACTTC. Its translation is CASSMDRVLSEQYF. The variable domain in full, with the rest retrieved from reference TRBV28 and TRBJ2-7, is DVKVTQSSRYLVKRTGEKVFLECVQDMDHENMFWYRQDPGLGLRLIYFSYDVKMKEKGDIPEGYSVSREKKERFSLILESASTNQTSMYLCASSMDRVLSEQYFGPGTRLTVT.